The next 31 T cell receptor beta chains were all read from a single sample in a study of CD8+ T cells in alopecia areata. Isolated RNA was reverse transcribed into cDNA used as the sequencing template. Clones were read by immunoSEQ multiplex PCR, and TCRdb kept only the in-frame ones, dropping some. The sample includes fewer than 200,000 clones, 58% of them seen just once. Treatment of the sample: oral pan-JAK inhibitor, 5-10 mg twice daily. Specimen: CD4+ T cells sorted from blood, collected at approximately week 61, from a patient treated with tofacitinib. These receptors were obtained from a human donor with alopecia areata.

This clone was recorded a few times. Here the CDR3 reads CASSANTLTGAETQYF. The CDR3 DNA is TGTGCCAGCAGTGCCAATACCCTGACAGGGGCGGAGACCCAGTACTTC. This chain connects TRBV25-1 to TRBJ2-5; 8 bases are shared with TRBD1. CDR1 MGHDK and CDR2 SYGVNS come from the germline V gene. Trimming cost V 4 bases and J 5 bases; bases outside gene matches: 12. The CDR3 totals 16 residues.

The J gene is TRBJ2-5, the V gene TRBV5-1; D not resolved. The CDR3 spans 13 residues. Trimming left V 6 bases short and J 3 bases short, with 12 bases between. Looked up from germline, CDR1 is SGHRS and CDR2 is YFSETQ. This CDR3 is CASKTASKETQYF. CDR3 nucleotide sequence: TGCGCCAGCAAAACAGCCTCAAAAGAGACCCAGTACTTC.

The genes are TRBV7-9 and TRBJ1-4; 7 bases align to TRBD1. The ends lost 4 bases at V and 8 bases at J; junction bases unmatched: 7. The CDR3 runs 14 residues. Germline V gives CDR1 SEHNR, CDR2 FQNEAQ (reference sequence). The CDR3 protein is CASSSQGEEEKLFF. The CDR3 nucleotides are TGTGCCAGCAGCTCCCAGGGGGAGGAGGAAAAACTGTTTTTT.

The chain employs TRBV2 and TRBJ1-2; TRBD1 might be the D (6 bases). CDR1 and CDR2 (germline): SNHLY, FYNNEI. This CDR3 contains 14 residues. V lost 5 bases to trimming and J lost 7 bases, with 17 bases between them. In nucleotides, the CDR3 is TGTGCCAGCAGTTCCCAACAGGGAGGTGGTGGCTACACCTTC. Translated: CASSSQQGGGGYTF.

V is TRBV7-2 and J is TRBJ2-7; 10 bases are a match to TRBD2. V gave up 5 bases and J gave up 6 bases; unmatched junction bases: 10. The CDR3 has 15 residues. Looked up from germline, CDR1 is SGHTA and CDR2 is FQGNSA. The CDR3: CASSRDRTSGAEQYF. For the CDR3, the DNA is TGTGCCAGCAGCCGCGATCGGACTAGCGGAGCCGAGCAGTACTTC.

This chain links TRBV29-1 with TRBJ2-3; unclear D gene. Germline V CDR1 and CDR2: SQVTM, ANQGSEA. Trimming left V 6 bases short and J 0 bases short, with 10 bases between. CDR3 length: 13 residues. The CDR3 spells CSVEIQSTDTQYF. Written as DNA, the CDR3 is TGCAGCGTCGAGATCCAAAGCACAGATACGCAGTATTTT.

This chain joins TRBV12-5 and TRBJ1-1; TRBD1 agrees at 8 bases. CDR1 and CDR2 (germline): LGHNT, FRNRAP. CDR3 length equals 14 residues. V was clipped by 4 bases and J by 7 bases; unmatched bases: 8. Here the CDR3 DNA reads TGTGCTAGTGGTTCCCGGACAGGGTTTGATGAAGCTTTCTTT. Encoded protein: CASGSRTGFDEAFF.

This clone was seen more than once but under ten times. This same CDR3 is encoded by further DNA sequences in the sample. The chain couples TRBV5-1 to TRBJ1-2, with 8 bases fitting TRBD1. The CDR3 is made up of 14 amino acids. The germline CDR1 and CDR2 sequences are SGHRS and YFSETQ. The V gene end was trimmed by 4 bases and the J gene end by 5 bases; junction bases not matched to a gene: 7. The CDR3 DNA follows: TGCGCCAGCAGCCCTGGACAGGGTTGGTATGGCTACACCTTC. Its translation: CASSPGQGWYGYTF.

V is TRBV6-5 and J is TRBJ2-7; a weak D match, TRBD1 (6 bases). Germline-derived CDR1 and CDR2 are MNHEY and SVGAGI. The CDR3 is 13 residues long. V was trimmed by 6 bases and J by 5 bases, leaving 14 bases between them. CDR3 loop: CASRGTGSDEQYF. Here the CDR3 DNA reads TGTGCCAGCAGGGGAACAGGGAGTGACGAGCAGTACTTC.

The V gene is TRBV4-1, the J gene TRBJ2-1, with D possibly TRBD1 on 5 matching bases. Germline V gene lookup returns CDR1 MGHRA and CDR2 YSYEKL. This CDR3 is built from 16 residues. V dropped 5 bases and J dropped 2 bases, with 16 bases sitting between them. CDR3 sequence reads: CASSLGQGPTYNEQFF. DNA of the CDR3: TGCGCCAGCAGCTTAGGACAAGGCCCTACCTACAATGAGCAGTTCTTC.

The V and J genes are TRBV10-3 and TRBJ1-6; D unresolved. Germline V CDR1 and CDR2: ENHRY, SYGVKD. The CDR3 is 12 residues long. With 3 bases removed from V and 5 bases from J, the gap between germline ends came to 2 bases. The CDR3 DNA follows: TGTGCCATCAGTGACAATAATTCACCCCTCCACTTT. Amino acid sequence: CAISDNNSPLHF.

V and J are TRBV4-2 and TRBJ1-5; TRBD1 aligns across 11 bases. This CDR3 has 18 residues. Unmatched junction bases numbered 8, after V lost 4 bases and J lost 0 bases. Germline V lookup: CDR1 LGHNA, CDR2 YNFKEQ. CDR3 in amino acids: CASSPVGTGGISNQPQHF. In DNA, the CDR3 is TGTGCCAGCAGCCCAGTGGGGACAGGGGGTATTAGCAATCAGCCCCAGCATTTT.

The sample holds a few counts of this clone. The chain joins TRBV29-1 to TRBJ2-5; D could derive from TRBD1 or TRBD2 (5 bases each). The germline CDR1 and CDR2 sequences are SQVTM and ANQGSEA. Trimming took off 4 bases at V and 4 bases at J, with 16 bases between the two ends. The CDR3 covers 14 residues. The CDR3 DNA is TGCAGCGTTGTTTCCCGGGACCGAGGAGAGACCCAGTACTTC. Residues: CSVVSRDRGETQYF.

This chain's CDR3 is CASSLEGRFYNEQFF. The CDR3 nucleotides read TGCGCCAGCAGCTTGGAAGGCAGGTTCTACAATGAGCAGTTCTTC. The V and J genes are TRBV5-1 and TRBJ2-1; no definite D call. The CDR3 sequence is 15 residues long. CDR1 and CDR2 (germline): SGHRS, YFSETQ. Deletions cut 0 bases from V and 3 bases from J, with 10 bases between.

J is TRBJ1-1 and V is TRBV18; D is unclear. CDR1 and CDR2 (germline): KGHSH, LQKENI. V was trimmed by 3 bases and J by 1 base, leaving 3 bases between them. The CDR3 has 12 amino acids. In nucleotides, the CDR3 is TGTGCCAGCTCACCGGGGAACACTGAAGCTTTCTTT. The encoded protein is CASSPGNTEAFF.

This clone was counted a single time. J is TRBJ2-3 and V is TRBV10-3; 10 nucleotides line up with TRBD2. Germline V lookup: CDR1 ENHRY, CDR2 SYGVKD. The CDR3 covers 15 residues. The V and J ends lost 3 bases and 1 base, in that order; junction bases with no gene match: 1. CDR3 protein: CAISDTSGGTDTQYF. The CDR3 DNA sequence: TGTGCCATCAGTGACACTAGCGGGGGCACAGATACGCAGTATTTT.

CDR3 loop: CAWRRRGGSNEQFF. DNA of the CDR3: TGTGCCTGGAGGCGTAGGGGGGGCTCCAATGAGCAGTTCTTC. The chain employs TRBV30 and TRBJ2-1; D possibly corresponds to TRBD2 (7 bases). Germline values: CDR1 GTSNPN, CDR2 SVGIG (reference sequence). The CDR3 runs 14 residues. V was trimmed by 3 bases and J by 6 bases, leaving 15 bases between them. Complete variable domain (other parts from reference TRBV30 and TRBJ2-1): SQTIHQWPATLVQPVGSPLSLECTVEGTSNPNLYWYRQAAGRGLQLLFYSVGIGQISSEVPQNLSASRPQDRQFILSSKKLLLSDSGFYLCAWRRRGGSNEQFFGPGTRLTVL.

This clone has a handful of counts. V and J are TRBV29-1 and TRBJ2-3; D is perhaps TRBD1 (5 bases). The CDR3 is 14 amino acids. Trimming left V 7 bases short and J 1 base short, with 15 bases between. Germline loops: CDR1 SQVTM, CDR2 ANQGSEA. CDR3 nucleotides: TGCAGCGGGGCTCACGGACATGGCACAGATACGCAGTATTTT. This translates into CSGAHGHGTDTQYF.

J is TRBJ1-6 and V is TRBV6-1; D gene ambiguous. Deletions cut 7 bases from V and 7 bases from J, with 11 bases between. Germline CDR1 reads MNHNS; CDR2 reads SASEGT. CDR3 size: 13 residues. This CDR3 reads CASTIELNSPLHF. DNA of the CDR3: TGTGCCAGCACCATAGAATTGAATTCACCCCTCCACTTT.

CDR3 sequence reads: CSYRVGRINEQFF. Written as DNA, the CDR3 is TGCAGCTACCGAGTGGGGAGGATCAATGAGCAGTTCTTC. V and J are TRBV29-1 and TRBJ2-1; D possibly corresponds to TRBD2 (6 bases). Germline V lookup: CDR1 SQVTM, CDR2 ANQGSEA. Between the trimmed V and J ends, which lost 8 bases and 6 bases, there was a span of 17 bases. The CDR3 has 13 amino acids.

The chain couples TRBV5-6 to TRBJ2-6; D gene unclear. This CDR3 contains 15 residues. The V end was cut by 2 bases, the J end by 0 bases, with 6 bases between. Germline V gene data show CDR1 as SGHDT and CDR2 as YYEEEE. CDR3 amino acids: CASSFKASGANVLTF. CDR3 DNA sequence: TGTGCCAGCAGCTTTAAAGCCTCTGGGGCCAACGTCCTGACTTTC.

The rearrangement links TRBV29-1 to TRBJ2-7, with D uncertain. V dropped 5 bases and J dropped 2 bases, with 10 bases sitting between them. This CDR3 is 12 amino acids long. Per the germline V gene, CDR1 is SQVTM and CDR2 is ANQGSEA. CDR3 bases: TGCAGCGTTCTGAGCTCAACCTACGAGCAGTACTTC. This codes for CSVLSSTYEQYF.

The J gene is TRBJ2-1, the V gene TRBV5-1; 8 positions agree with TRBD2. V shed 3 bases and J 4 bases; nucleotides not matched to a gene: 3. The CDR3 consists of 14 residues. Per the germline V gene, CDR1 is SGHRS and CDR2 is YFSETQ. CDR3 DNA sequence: TGCGCCAGCAGCTCCGGGGGGGTATACAATGAGCAGTTCTTC. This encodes CASSSGGVYNEQFF.

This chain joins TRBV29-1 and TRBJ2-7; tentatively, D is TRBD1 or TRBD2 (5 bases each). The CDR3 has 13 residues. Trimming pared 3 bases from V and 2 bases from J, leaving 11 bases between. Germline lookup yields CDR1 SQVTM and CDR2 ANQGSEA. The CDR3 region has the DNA TGCAGCGTTGATGCTGGGGACCCCTACGAGCAGTACTTC. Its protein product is CSVDAGDPYEQYF.

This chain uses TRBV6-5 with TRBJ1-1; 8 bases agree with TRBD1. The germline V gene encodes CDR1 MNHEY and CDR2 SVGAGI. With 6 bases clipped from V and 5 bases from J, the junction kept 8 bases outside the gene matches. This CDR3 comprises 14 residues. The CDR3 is CASSATQGGTEAFF. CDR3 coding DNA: TGTGCCAGCAGCGCCACACAGGGGGGAACTGAAGCTTTCTTT.

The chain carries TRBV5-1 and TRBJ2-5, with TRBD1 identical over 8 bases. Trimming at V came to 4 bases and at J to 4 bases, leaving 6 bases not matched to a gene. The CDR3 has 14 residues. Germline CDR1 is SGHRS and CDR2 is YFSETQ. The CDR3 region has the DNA TGCGCCAGCAGCCAGACAGGGGCAGGAGAGACCCAGTACTTC. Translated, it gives CASSQTGAGETQYF.

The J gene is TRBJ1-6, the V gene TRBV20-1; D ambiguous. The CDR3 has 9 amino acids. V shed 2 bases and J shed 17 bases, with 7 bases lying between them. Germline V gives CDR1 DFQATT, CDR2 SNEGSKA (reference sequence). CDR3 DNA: TGCAGTGCTAGACATCCTTTCCACTTT. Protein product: CSARHPFHF.

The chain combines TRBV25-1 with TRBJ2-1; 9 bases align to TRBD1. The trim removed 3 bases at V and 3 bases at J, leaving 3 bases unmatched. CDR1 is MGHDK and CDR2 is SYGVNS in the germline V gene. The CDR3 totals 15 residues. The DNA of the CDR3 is TGTGCCAGCAGTGAGGACAGGGGCTACTACAATGAGCAGTTCTTC. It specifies CASSEDRGYYNEQFF.

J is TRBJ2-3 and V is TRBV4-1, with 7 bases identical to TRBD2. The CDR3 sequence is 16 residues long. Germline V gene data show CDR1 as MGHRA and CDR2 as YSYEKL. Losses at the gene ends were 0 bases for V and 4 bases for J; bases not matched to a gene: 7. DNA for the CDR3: TGCGCCAGCAGCCAAGAAACCAGAAGCGGGGCAGATACGCAGTATTTT. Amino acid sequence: CASSQETRSGADTQYF.

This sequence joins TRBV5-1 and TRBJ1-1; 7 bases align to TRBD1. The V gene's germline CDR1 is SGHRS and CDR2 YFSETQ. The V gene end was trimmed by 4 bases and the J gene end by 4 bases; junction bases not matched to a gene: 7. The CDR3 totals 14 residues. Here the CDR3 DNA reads TGCGCCAGCAGCATTGACCCAGGGGGCACTGAAGCTTTCTTT. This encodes CASSIDPGGTEAFF.

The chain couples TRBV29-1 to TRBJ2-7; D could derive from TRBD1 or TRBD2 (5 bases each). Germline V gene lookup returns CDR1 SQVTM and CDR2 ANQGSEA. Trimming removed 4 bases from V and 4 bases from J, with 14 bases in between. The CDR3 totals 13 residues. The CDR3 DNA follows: TGCAGCGTTGTGGGGACCTCGGGGTACGAGCAGTACTTC. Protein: CSVVGTSGYEQYF.